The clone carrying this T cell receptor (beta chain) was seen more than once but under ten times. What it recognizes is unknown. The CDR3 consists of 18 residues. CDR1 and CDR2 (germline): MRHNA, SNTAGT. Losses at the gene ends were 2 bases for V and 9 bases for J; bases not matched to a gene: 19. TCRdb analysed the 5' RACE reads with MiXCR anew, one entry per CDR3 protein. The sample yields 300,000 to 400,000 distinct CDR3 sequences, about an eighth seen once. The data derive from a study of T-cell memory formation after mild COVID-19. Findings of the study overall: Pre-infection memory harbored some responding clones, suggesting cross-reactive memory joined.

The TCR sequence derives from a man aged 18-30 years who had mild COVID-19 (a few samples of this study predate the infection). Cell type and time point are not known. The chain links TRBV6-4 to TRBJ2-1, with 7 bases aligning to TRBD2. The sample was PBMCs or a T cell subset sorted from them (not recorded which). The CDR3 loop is CASSDQFARGVFIGEQFF. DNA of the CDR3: TGTGCCAGCAGTGACCAATTCGCCCGGGGGGTTTTTATCGGTGAGCAGTTCTTC.